Given below is one T cell receptor (beta chain) in context. In the original processing: Estimation of nucleated cell counts was performed using reference gene primer amplification. TCRdb's table, derived via immunoSEQ multiplex PCR, lists solely in-frame clones and lacks some. The DNA was the basis for D and trimming; V, J and clone size are from that table. Seen here are 130,000 or so clones, 86% observed once, and the top ten hold 7.5% to 8.5%. Trimming took 0 bases from V and 13 from J, leaving 22 bases between them. The CDR3 loop spans 17 amino acids. The germline CDR1 and CDR2 sequences are LGHDT and YNNKEL (reference sequence). The data were taken from a study of blood T cell repertoires in COVID-19. The wider study: COVID-19 samples from acute and convalescent phases originated in the United States, Italy and Spain. The cDNA or gDNA used as material had been derived from T cells, B-cell-depleted T cells, or PBMCs.

This chain connects TRBV3-1 (or the pseudogene TRBV3-2) to TRBJ1-6; D remains ambiguous. The TCR sequence derives from a woman aged 55 to 70 with acute or convalescent COVID-19. The sample consisted of peripheral blood. Written as DNA, the CDR3 is TGTGCCAGCAGCCAAGAAAGGTTGGCAGCCCAGGTTAGTCCCCTCCACTTT. Amino acids: CASSQERLAAQVSPLHF.